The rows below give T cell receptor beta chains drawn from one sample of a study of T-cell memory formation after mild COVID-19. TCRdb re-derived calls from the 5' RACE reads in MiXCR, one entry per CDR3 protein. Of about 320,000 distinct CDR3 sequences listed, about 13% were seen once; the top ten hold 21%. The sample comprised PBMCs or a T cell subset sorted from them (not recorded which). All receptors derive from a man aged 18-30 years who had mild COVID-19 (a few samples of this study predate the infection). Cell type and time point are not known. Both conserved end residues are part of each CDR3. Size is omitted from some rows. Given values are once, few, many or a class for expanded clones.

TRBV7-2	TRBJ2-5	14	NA	CASSFNGGQETQYF
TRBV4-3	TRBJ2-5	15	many	CASSQAGGGGETQYF
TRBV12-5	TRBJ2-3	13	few	CASGLVRTDTQYF
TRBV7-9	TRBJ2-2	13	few	CASSPHLTGELFF
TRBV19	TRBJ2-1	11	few	CASSIGHEQFF
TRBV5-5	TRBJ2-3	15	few	CASRSGDSQTDTQYF
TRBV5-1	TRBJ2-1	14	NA	CASSLGTAGAEQFF
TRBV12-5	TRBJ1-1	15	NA	CASGLVVGPSAEAFF
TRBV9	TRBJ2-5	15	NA	CASSVGGDLQETQYF
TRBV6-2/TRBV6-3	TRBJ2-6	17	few	CASNRLQGGAGANVLTF
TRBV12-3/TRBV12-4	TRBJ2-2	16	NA	CASSHDRLRGTGELFF
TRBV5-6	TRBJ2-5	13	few	CASSRGTEETQYF
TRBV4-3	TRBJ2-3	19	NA	CASSQDLLAGGPSADTQYF
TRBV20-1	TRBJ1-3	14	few	CSARESGAGNTIYF
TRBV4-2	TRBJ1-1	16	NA	CASSQDRRNREAEAFF
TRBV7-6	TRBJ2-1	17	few	CASSSWGGEDGDNEQFF
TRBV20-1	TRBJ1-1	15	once	CSARTPRRSRAEAYF
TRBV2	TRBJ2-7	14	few	CASSDPGQLYEQYF
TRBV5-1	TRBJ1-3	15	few	CASSAGSGAGNTIYF
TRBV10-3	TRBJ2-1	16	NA	CAISAQGSAAYNEQFF
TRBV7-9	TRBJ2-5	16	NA	CASSLGVAGEGETQYF
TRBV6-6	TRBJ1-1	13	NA	CASSYTENTEAFF
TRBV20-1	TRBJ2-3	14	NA	CSARDMGLVDTQYF
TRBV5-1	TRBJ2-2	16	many	CASSSQTNRGAGELFF
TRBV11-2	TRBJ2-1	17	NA	CASRLGRPGKKGNEQFF
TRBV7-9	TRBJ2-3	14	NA	CASSPRQVADTQYF
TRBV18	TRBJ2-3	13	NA	CASSPEQGDTQYF
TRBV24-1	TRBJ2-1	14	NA	CATGEGGSYNEQFF
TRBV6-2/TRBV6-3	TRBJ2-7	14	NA	CASSYARAYYEQYF
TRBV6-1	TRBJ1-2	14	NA	CASSEVDRIYGYTF
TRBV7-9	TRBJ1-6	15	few	CASGGSDGYNSPLHF
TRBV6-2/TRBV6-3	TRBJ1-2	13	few	CASRRTVFYGYTF
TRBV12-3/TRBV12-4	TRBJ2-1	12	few	CASSPPGGLDLF
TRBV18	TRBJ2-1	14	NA	CASSENRDSNEQFF
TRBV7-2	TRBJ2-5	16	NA	CASSLGQGARGKTQYF
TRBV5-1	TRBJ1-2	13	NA	CAILASAGLGYTF
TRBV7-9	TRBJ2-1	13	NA	CASSVRDSNEQFF
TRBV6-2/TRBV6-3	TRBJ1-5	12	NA	CASSSVAEPQHF
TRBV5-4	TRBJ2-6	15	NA	CASSYPGSQANVLTF
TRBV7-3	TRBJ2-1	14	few	CASSLTAGGREQFF
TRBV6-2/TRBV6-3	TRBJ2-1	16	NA	CASSPLRGGPYNEQFF
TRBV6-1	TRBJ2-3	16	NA	CASSDHRAVRRDTQYF
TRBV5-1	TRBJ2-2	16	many	CASSLDGDGGAGELFF
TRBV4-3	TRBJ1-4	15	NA	CASSRGGTTNEKLFF